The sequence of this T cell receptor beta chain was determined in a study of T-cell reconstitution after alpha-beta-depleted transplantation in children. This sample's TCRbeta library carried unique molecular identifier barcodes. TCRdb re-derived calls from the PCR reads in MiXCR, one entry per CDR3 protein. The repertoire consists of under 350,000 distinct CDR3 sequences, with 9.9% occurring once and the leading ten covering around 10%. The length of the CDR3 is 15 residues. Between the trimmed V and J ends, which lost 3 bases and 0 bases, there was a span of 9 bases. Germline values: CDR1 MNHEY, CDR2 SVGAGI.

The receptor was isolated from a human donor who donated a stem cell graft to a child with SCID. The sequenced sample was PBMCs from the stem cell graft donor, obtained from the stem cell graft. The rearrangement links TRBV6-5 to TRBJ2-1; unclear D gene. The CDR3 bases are TGTGCCAGCAGTTATTACCCCAGCTCCTACAATGAGCAGTTCTTC. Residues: CASSYYPSSYNEQFF.